This TCR beta chain emerged from a study of control samples from healthy donors and cancer patients. This CDR3 comprises 11 residues. V was pared by 3 bases and J by 5 bases, with 4 bases between. The germline V gene has CDR1 MDHEN and CDR2 SYDVKM. The data were produced by immunoSEQ multiplex PCR, yet TCRdb's version contains in-frame clones alone and is incomplete. This table has around 150,000 clones, approximately 86% appearing once. About this clone: This specimen includes other DNA sequences encoding the same CDR3.

Sequenced material: blood. The chain is built from TRBV28 and TRBJ2-5; no reliable D call. This TCR was recovered from a man aged 18 to 29 in good health. DNA of the CDR3: TGTGCCAGCAGTTTGATTGAGACCCAGTACTTC. Translated, it gives CASSLIETQYF. The whole variable domain, remainder taken from reference TRBV28 and TRBJ2-5, is DVKVTQSSRYLVKRTGEKVFLECVQDMDHENMFWYRQDPGLGLRLIYFSYDVKMKEKGDIPEGYSVSREKKERFSLILESASTNQTSMYLCASSLIETQYFGPGTRLLVL.